This T cell receptor (beta chain) stems from a study of blood T cell repertoires in COVID-19. Study background: The United States, Italy and Spain were the sources of the acute and convalescent COVID-19 samples. T cells, B-cell-depleted T cells, or PBMCs supplied cDNA or gDNA.

Patients at the Seattle site were enrolled during active infection and followed longitudinally. Original processing methods: Quantification of nucleated cells was approximated via reference gene primer amplification. TCRdb's copy holds only in-frame clones and misses some; the assay was immunoSEQ multiplex PCR. For V, J and clone size, that table is used; D and trimming come from the DNA. The sample records roughly 440,000 clones, roughly 88% being singletons. V was trimmed by 0 bases and J by 1 base, leaving 13 bases between them. Germline V gene data show CDR1 as SQVTM and CDR2 as ANQGSEA. The CDR3 has 15 residues.

The V and J genes are TRBV29-1 and TRBJ2-7; D is unresolved. The receptor comes from a woman between 50 and 59 years old with COVID-19, enrolled during active disease. The specimen was peripheral blood. CDR3 in DNA: TGCAGCGTTGAAGAGGATGGGCTGACATCCTACGAGCAGTACTTC. Its protein is CSVEEDGLTSYEQYF.